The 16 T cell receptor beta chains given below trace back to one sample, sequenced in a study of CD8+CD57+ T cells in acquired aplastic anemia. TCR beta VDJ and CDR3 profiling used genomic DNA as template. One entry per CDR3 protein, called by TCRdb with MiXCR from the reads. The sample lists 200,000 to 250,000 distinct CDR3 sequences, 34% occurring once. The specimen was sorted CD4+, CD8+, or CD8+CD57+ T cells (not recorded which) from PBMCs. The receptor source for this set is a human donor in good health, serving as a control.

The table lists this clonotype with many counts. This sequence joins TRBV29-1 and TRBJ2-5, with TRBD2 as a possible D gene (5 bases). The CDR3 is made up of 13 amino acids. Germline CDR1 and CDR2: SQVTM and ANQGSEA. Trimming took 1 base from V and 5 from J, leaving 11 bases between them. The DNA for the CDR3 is TGCAGCGTTGAAGGACCGAGGAGGGAGACCCAGTACTTC. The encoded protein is CSVEGPRRETQYF. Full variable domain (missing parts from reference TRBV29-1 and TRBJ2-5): SAVISQKPSRDICQRGTSLTIQCQVDSQVTMMFWYRQQPGQSLTLIATANQGSEATYESGFVIDKFPISRPNLTFSTLTVSNMSPEDSSIYLCSVEGPRRETQYFGPGTRLLVL.

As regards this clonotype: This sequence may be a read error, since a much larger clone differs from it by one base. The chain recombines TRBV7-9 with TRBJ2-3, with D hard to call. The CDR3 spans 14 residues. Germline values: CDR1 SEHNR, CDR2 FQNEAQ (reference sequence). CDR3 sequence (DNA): TGTGCCAGCAGCTCATCCCCAATCACAGATACGCGGTATTTT. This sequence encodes CASSSSPITDTRYF.

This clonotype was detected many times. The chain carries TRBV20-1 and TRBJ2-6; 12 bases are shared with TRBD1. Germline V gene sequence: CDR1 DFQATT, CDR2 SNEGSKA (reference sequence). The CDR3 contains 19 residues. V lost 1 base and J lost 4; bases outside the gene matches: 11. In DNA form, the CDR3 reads TGCAGTGCTAGAGCGGCCGGGACAGGGGGCTGGACGGGGGCCAACGTCCTGACTTTC. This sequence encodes CSARAAGTGGWTGANVLTF.

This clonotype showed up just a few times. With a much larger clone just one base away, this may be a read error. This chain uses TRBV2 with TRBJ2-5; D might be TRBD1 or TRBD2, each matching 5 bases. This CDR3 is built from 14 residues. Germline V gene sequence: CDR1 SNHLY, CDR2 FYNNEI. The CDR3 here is CASSAVGVTKTQHF. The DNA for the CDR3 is TGTGCCAGCAGCGCGGTGGGGGTGACGAAGACCCAGCACTTC.

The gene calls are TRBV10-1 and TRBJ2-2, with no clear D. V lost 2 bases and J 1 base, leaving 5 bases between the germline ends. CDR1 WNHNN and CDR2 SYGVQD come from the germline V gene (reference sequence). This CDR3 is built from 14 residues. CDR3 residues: CASSETGNTGELFF. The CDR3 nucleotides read TGCGCCAGCAGTGAGACGGGGAACACCGGGGAGCTGTTTTTT.

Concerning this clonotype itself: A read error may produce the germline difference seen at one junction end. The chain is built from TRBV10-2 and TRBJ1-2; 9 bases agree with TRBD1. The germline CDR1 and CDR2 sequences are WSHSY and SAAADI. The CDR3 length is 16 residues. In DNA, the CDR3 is TGTGCTGGAAAGGGCGGGGACAGGGTTCTACTCTATGGCTACACCTTC. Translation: CAGKGGDRVLLYGYTF.

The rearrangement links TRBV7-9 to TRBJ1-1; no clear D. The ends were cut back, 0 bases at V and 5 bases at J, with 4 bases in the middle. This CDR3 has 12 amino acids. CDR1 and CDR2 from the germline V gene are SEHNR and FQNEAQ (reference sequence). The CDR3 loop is CASSLAETEAFF. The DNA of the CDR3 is TGTGCCAGCAGCTTAGCAGAAACTGAAGCTTTCTTT.

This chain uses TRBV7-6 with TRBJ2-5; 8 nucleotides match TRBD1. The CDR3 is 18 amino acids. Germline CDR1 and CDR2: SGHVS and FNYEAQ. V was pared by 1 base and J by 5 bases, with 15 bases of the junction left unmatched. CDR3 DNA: TGTGCCAGCAGCTTAGAAGGTTCCGGACAGGGTGGTTGGGAGACCCAGTACTTC. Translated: CASSLEGSGQGGWETQYF. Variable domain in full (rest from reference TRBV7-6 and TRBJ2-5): GAGVSQSPRYKVTKRGQDVALRCDPISGHVSLYWYRQALGQGPEFLTYFNYEAQQDKSGLPNDRFSAERPEGSISTLTIQRTEQRDSAMYRCASSLEGSGQGGWETQYFGPGTRLLVL.

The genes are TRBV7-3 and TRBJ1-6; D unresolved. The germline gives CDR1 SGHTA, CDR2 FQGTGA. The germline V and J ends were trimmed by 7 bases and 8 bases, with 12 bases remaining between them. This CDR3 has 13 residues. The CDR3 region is CASILESDSPLHF. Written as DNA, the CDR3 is TGTGCCAGCATCTTGGAGTCGGATTCACCCCTCCACTTT.

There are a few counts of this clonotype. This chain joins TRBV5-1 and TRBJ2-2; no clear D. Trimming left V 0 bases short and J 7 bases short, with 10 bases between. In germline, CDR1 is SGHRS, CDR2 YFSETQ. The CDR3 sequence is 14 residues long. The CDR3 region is CASSLAQADGELFF. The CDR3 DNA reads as TGCGCCAGCAGCTTGGCCCAGGCCGACGGGGAGCTGTTTTTT.

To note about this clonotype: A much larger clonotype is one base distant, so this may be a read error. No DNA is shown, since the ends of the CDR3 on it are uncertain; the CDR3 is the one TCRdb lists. CDR3 in amino acids: CASSYTVGSGNELFF. The chain links TRBV6-5 to TRBJ2-1. The length of the CDR3 is 15 amino acids, counting both ends. Germline lookup yields CDR1 MNHEY and CDR2 SVGAGI.

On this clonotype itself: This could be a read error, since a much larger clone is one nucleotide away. CDR3 residues: CASPRLGGSAYEQYF. The DNA for the CDR3 is TGTGCCAGCCCACGACTAGGGGGCTCGGCCTACGAGCAGTACTTC. V is TRBV2 and J is TRBJ2-7; a weak D match, TRBD1 (7 bases). V lost 8 bases to trimming and J lost 2 bases, with 19 bases between them. Germline CDR1 SNHLY, CDR2 FYNNEI. The CDR3 is made up of 15 amino acids.

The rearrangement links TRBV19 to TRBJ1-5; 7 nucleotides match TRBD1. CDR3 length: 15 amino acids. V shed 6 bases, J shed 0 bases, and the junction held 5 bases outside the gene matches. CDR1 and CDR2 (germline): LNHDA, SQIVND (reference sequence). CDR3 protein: CASSKTGVSNQPQHF. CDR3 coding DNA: TGTGCCAGTAGCAAAACAGGGGTTAGCAATCAGCCCCAGCATTTT.

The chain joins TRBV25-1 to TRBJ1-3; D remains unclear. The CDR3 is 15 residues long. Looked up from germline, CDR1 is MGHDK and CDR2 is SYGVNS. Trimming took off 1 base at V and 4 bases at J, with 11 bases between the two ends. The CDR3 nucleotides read TGTGCCAGCAGTGAATCAAGGGTAGCGGGAAACACCATATATTTT. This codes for CASSESRVAGNTIYF. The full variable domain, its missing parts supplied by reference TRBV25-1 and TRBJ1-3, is EADIYQTPRYLVIGTGKKITLECSQTMGHDKMYWYQQDPGMELHLIHYSYGVNSTEKGDLSSESTVSRIRTEHFPLTLESARPSHTSQYLCASSESRVAGNTIYFGEGSWLTVV.

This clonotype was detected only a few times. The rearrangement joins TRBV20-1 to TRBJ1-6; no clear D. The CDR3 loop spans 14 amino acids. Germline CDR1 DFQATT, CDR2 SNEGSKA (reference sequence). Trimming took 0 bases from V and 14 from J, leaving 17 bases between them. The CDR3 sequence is CSARDRGRGRTLHF. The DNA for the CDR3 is TGCAGTGCTAGAGACCGCGGACGGGGAAGGACCCTCCACTTT.

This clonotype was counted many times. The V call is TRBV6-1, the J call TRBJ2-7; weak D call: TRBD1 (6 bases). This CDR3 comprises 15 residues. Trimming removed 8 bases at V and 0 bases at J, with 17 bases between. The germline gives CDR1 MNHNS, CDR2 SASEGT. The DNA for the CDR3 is TGTGCCAGCGGTAAATACAGGGACGGCTCCTACGAGCAGTACTTC. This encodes CASGKYRDGSYEQYF.